The next 17 T cell receptor beta chains were all read from a single sample in a study of T cell changes during pregnancy in multiple sclerosis. The assay was immunoSEQ multiplex PCR, and TCRdb's table has in-frame clones only and misses some. The sample has over 30,000 clones; 89% are singletons. The material was CD8+ T cells from peripheral blood mononuclear cells, obtained in the third trimester of pregnancy. These receptors came from a female donor with multiple sclerosis, enrolled in a pregnancy study.

V is TRBV6-1 and J is TRBJ2-2; 7 bases agree with TRBD1. Losses at the gene ends were 1 base for V and 5 bases for J; bases not matched to a gene: 7. This CDR3 comprises 16 residues. CDR1 is MNHNS, CDR2 SASEGT, per germline. CDR3 DNA: TGTGCCAGCAGTGAAGAACCGACAGGGTGGACCGGGGAGCTGTTTTTT. Residues: CASSEEPTGWTGELFF.

This clone was detected only a few times. The rearrangement links TRBV11-2 to TRBJ1-6; D gene unclear. V lost 5 bases and J 9 bases, leaving 11 bases between the germline ends. Looked up from germline, CDR1 is SGHAT and CDR2 is FQNNGV. This CDR3 is 13 amino acids long. CDR3 loop: CASSPPPPSPLHF. The CDR3 DNA reads TGTGCCAGCAGCCCTCCCCCTCCTTCACCCCTCCACTTT.

The chain links TRBV27 to TRBJ2-3, with 7 nucleotides matching TRBD1. CDR3 length: 15 amino acids. Germline trimming cut 3 bases from V and 1 base from J; bases unmatched to any gene: 4. Per germline, CDR1 MNHEY and CDR2 SMNVEV (reference sequence). CDR3 in DNA: TGTGCCAGCAGTTTGACAGGGCCAGGCACAGATACGCAGTATTTT. It specifies CASSLTGPGTDTQYF.

The chain recombines TRBV5-4 with TRBJ1-2, with a weak D call TRBD1 (5 bases). Germline V lookup: CDR1 SGHNT, CDR2 YYREEE (reference sequence). Trimming took off 2 bases at V and 2 bases at J, with 10 bases between the two ends. The CDR3 is made up of 14 amino acids. CDR3 residues: CASSLGRVNYGYTF. As DNA, the CDR3 is TGTGCCAGCAGCTTAGGCAGGGTGAACTATGGCTACACCTTC.

The chain is built from TRBV9 and TRBJ2-1, with TRBD2 as a possible D gene (6 bases). V was cut by 0 bases and J by 5 bases, with 12 bases left in between. Germline values: CDR1 SGDLS, CDR2 YYNGEE. CDR3 length equals 15 residues. The CDR3 coding sequence is TGTGCCAGCAGCGTAGTGGGTAGCGGCAACAATGAGCAGTTCTTC. Amino acids: CASSVVGSGNNEQFF.

The chain uses TRBV30 and TRBJ2-3; TRBD2 matches 7 bases. This CDR3 is 13 amino acids long. The germline gives CDR1 GTSNPN, CDR2 SVGIG (reference sequence). V was pared by 4 bases and J by 4 bases, with 5 bases of the junction left unmatched. This CDR3 reads CAWTGAGADTQYF. CDR3 coding DNA: TGTGCCTGGACCGGGGCGGGGGCAGATACGCAGTATTTT.

The chain recombines TRBV7-9 with TRBJ2-3; 9 bases fit TRBD1. V shed 7 bases and J 1 base; nucleotides not matched to a gene: 3. CDR1 is SEHNR, CDR2 FQNEAQ, per germline (reference sequence). The CDR3 sequence is 14 residues long. CDR3 in DNA: TGTGCCAGCATGAGGACAGGGGGCACAGATACGCAGTATTTT. Amino acid sequence: CASMRTGGTDTQYF. Filled out from reference TRBV7-9 and TRBJ2-3, the complete variable domain reads DTGVSQNPRHKITKRGQNVTFRCDPISEHNRLYWYRQTLGQGPEFLTYFQNEAQLEKSRLLSDRFSAERPKGSFSTLEIQRTEQGDSAMYLCASMRTGGTDTQYFGPGTRLTVL.

The chain joins TRBV9 to TRBJ2-7; 8 nucleotides agree with TRBD1. Germline CDR1 is SGDLS and CDR2 is YYNGEE. This CDR3 is 14 amino acids long. The junction had 5 bases not matched to a gene; V was cut back by 0 bases and J by 6 bases. The CDR3 here is CASSVVAGGSEQYF. The DNA for the CDR3 is TGTGCCAGCAGCGTAGTGGCAGGGGGCAGCGAGCAGTACTTC.

The V and J genes are TRBV11-2 and TRBJ2-7, with D perhaps TRBD2 (6 bases). Germline V gene data show CDR1 as SGHAT and CDR2 as FQNNGV. The V gene lost 5 bases and the J gene lost 6 bases, with 20 bases spanning the gap. CDR3 size: 15 residues. The CDR3 bases are TGTGCCAGCAGCCCAGACCGGGAGTACAGAGCCGAGCAGTACTTC. Its protein product is CASSPDREYRAEQYF.

This clone showed up just a few times. V usage is TRBV5-1 and J usage is TRBJ2-1; 8 bases agree with TRBD2. With 0 bases clipped from V and 6 bases from J, the junction kept 5 bases outside the gene matches. The CDR3 sequence is 15 residues long. Looked up from germline, CDR1 is SGHRS and CDR2 is YFSETQ. The CDR3 DNA reads TGCGCCAGCAGCTTGGCCAGCGGGGGAACCAATGAGCAGTTCTTC. Protein product: CASSLASGGTNEQFF.

This sequence joins TRBV7-8 and TRBJ2-1; 10 nucleotides match TRBD2. CDR1 SGHVS and CDR2 FQNEAQ come from the germline V gene. V gave up 5 bases and J gave up 7 bases; unmatched junction bases: 11. The CDR3 totals 16 residues. For the CDR3, the DNA is TGTGCCAGCAGCCCACCACTAGCGGGATCCCTAAATGAGCAGTTCTTC. It encodes CASSPPLAGSLNEQFF.

The chain uses TRBV6-1 and TRBJ1-1; no definite D call. The CDR3 runs 15 residues. V lost 4 bases and J 1 base, leaving 13 bases between the germline ends. From germline, CDR1 is MNHNS and CDR2 SASEGT. As DNA, the CDR3 is TGTGCCAGCAGTGCGGGAGGGTGGGCGAACACTGAAGCTTTCTTT. It specifies CASSAGGWANTEAFF.

The rearrangement uses TRBV14 and TRBJ2-1; 8 bases line up with TRBD2. The CDR3 has 15 residues. V gave up 6 bases and J gave up 2 bases; unmatched junction bases: 6. Germline loops: CDR1 SGHDN, CDR2 FVKESK. The CDR3 DNA is TGTGCCAGCAGGCCGGCGGGAGGAACCTACAATGAGCAGTTCTTC. This sequence encodes CASRPAGGTYNEQFF.

The DNA for the CDR3 is TGTGCCAGCAGCTTGGGGAGGCGGTCTGACAATGAGCAGTTCTTC. It translates to CASSLGRRSDNEQFF. V gene TRBV7-7 combines with J gene TRBJ2-1, with a tentative D call TRBD2 (6 bases). Trimming cost V 3 bases and J 5 bases, with 14 bases left between them. The CDR3 contains 15 residues. Germline assignment: CDR1 SSHAT and CDR2 FNYEAQ (reference sequence). Variable domain in full (rest from reference TRBV7-7 and TRBJ2-1): GAGVSQSPRYKVTKRGQDVTLRCDPISSHATLYWYQQALGQGPEFLTYFNYEAQPDKSGLPSDRFSAERPEGSISTLTIQRTEQRDSAMYRCASSLGRRSDNEQFFGPGTRLTVL.

V is TRBV19 and J is TRBJ1-1; 7 bases are shared with TRBD1. With V trimmed by 6 bases and J by 6 bases, 7 bases remained unmatched. The CDR3 sequence is 13 residues long. Germline V CDR1 and CDR2: LNHDA, SQIVND (reference sequence). Here the CDR3 reads CASRPTGIPEAFF. Written as DNA, the CDR3 is TGTGCCAGTAGACCGACAGGGATCCCTGAAGCTTTCTTT.

CDR3: CASSYASGSNYEQYF. The CDR3 region has the DNA TGTGCCAGCAGTTACGCTAGCGGGAGCAACTACGAGCAGTACTTC. The rearrangement joins TRBV6-5 to TRBJ2-7, with 10 nucleotides matching TRBD2. This CDR3 contains 15 residues. J lost 3 bases, V lost 2 bases, and 4 bases had no gene match. CDR1 and CDR2 from the germline V gene are MNHEY and SVGAGI.

J is TRBJ1-2 and V is TRBV20-1; D gene ambiguous. This CDR3 region has 11 residues. Trimming shortened V by 1 base and J by 7 bases, and 7 bases separated the two germline ends. Per the germline V gene, CDR1 is DFQATT and CDR2 is SNEGSKA (reference sequence). The CDR3 sequence is CSARGQSGYTF. CDR3 DNA: TGCAGTGCTAGAGGGCAGTCTGGCTACACCTTC.